The rows below give T cell receptor beta chains drawn from one sample of a study of response to subunit inactivated influenza vaccine. Using its own MiXCR run on the RT-PCR reads, TCRdb lists one record per CDR3 protein. The table records 600,000 to 700,000 distinct CDR3 sequences, around 15% of them present only once. The material was PBMCs from blood, obtained 14 to 15 days before vaccination. The receptor set was obtained from a man between 45 and 60 years old who received an inactivated influenza vaccine. Both conserved end residues are part of each CDR3. The D gene is left open where the match is weak. Clone size is not always given. Where it is, it says once, few, many or a class for expanded clones.

TRBV9,TRBJ2-3,NA,few,13,CASSVELRDTQYF,TGTGCCAGCAGCGTAGAGCTTCGCGATACGCAGTATTTT
TRBV7-7,TRBJ2-3,NA,few,13,CASSLFVTDTQYF,TGTGCTAGCAGCTTATTCGTCACAGATACGCAGTATTTT
TRBV12-3/TRBV12-4,TRBJ2-7,NA,many,14,CASRQGRVGYEQYF,TGTGCCAGCAGACAGGGACGAGTGGGGTACGAGCAGTACTTC
TRBV3-1,TRBJ2-7,NA,few,15,CASSQDSWASYEQYF,TGTGCCAGCAGCCAAGATAGTTGGGCTTCCTACGAGCAGTACTTC
TRBV18,TRBJ1-3,NA,few,16,CASSPQTASSGNTIYF,TGTGCCAGCTCGCCCCAGACAGCCAGCTCTGGAAACACCATATATTTT
TRBV4-2,TRBJ1-5,NA,few,15,CASSQDAVSNQPQHF,TGTGCCAGCAGCCAAGATGCCGTAAGCAATCAGCCCCAGCATTTT
TRBV15,TRBJ2-7,TRBD2,few,13,CATSSGLAGGPYF,TGTGCCACCAGCAGTGGACTAGCGGGAGGGCCTTACTTC
TRBV5-1,TRBJ2-3,TRBD2,NA,15,CASSPPGAGYNTQYF,TGCGCCAGCAGCCCACCAGGAGCGGGGTACAATACGCAGTATTTT
TRBV5-6,TRBJ1-3,NA,many,13,CASSSKAGNTIYF,TGTGCCAGCAGCTCGAAGGCCGGAAACACCATATATTTT
TRBV6-5,TRBJ2-2,NA,few,15,CASSYSHIGAGELFF,TGTGCCAGCAGTTACTCCCACATTGGGGCCGGGGAGCTGTTTTTT
TRBV20-1,TRBJ2-3,NA,many,13,CSARDTRTDTQYF,TGCAGTGCTAGAGATACCCGCACAGATACGCAGTATTTT
TRBV20-1,TRBJ2-1,TRBD2,few,18,CSARDKTSGSYRGDEQFF,TGCAGTGCTAGAGATAAAACTAGCGGGAGTTACCGGGGGGATGAGCAGTTCTTC
TRBV12-3/TRBV12-4,TRBJ1-5,NA,NA,13,CASSSGRQQPQHF,TGTGCCAGCAGTTCGGGACGGCAGCAGCCCCAGCATTTT
TRBV20-1,TRBJ2-3,NA,few,14,CSASLRVNTDTQYF,TGCAGTGCTAGTCTTAGGGTAAACACAGATACGCAGTATTTT
TRBV29-1,TRBJ2-2,TRBD1,many,16,CSVPRPGQGYTGELFF,TGCAGCGTCCCAAGGCCAGGACAGGGTTACACCGGGGAGCTGTTTTTT
TRBV10-3,TRBJ2-5,NA,NA,14,CAIAGAKGQETQYF,TGTGCCATCGCAGGAGCGAAGGGGCAAGAGACCCAGTACTTC
TRBV12-3/TRBV12-4,TRBJ2-1,NA,many,12,CAITRGGNEQFF,TGTGCCATAACCAGGGGAGGCAATGAGCAGTTCTTC
TRBV6-5,TRBJ2-7,NA,many,15,CASSYQTDSSYEQYF,TGTGCCAGCAGTTACCAGACCGACAGCTCCTACGAGCAGTACTTC
TRBV5-1,TRBJ1-1,NA,NA,14,CASSPAVGNTEAFF,TGCGCCAGCAGCCCCGCGGTGGGGAACACTGAAGCTTTCTTT
TRBV2,TRBJ1-5,NA,NA,13,CASSELGYQPQHF,TGTGCCAGCAGTGAATTAGGGTATCAGCCCCAGCATTTT
TRBV7-9,TRBJ2-5,TRBD1,few,16,CASSELPRQGWETQYF,TGTGCCAGCAGCGAGCTACCGAGACAGGGATGGGAGACCCAGTACTTC
TRBV28,TRBJ2-1,TRBD2,NA,15,CASSFTSGVYNEQFF,TGTGCCAGCAGTTTCACTAGCGGGGTCTACAATGAGCAGTTCTTC
TRBV28,TRBJ2-1,TRBD2,many,13,CASRTSGRNEQFF,TGTGCCAGCAGGACTAGCGGGAGGAATGAGCAGTTCTTC
TRBV29-1,TRBJ2-1,TRBD2,few,13,CSGGGRAVNEQFF,TGCAGCGGTGGAGGGAGGGCCGTCAATGAGCAGTTCTTC
TRBV7-8,TRBJ2-7,NA,many,12,CASSKDLYEQYF,TGTGCCAGCAGCAAGGATCTGTACGAGCAGTACTTC
TRBV7-2,TRBJ1-1,NA,few,14,CASRLTGAYTEAFF,TGTGCCAGCAGGTTAACGGGGGCGTACACTGAAGCTTTCTTT
TRBV5-1,TRBJ2-7,TRBD2,few,16,CASSFSSGEKYYEQYF,TGCGCCAGCAGCTTTTCTAGCGGGGAAAAGTACTACGAGCAGTACTTC
TRBV4-1,TRBJ1-1,TRBD1,NA,15,CASSQPTGWDTEAFF,TGCGCCAGCAGCCAACCGACAGGGTGGGACACTGAAGCTTTCTTT